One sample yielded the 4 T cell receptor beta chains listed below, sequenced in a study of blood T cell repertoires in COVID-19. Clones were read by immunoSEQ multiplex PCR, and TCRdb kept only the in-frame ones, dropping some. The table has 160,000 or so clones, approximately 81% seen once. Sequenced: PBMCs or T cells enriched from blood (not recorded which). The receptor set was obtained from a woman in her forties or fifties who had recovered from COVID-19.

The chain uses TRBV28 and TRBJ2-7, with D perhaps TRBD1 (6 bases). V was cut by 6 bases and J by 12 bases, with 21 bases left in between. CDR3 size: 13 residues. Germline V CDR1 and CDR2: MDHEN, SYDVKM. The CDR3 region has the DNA TGTGCCAGCAGCATACCGGGACAAGGGGCTGGGTACTTC. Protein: CASSIPGQGAGYF.

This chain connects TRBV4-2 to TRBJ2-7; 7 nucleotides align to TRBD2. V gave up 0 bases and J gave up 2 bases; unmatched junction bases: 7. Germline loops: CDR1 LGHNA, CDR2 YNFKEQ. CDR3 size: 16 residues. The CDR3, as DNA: TGTGCCAGCAGCCAAGAAAAGACTAGCCCAACCTACGAGCAGTACTTC. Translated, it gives CASSQEKTSPTYEQYF.

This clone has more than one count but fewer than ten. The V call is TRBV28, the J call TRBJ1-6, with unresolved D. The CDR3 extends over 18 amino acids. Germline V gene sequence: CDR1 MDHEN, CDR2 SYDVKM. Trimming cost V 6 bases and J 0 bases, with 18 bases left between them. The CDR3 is CASRGYGMPSSYNSPLHF. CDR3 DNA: TGTGCCAGCAGGGGTTACGGGATGCCAAGCTCCTATAATTCACCCCTCCACTTT.

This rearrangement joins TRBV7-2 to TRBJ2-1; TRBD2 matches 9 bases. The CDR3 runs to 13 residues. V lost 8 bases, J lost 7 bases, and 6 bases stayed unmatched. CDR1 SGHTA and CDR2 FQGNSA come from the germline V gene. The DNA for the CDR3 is TGTGCCAGCTCTGCGCGGGGGGGAAATGAGCAGTTCTTC. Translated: CASSARGGNEQFF.